This T cell receptor (beta chain) was sequenced in a study of T cells after yellow fever vaccination. The study's findings and limits: Only a small proportion of the clonotypes turned up in both the CD4 and the CD8 compartments, likely arising from convergent recombination. The secondary response peaked faster, at day 5 versus 15, but was weaker. Post-booster reappearance was seen for most primary-vaccination clones (roughly 96% CD4, roughly 86% CD8).

This clonotype was seen more than once but under ten times. Its antigen is not known. The germline V gene encodes CDR1 DFQATT and CDR2 SNEGSKA (reference sequence). Deletions cut 5 bases from V and 0 bases from J, with 12 bases between. The length of the CDR3 is 14 residues. MiXCR, applied by TCRdb to the 5' RACE reads, yields one record per CDR3 protein. The sample lists some 500,000 distinct CDR3 sequences; about 14% were seen once. This receptor was identified in a man aged 25-45 years who received the YFV17D yellow fever vaccine. This chain joins TRBV20-1 and TRBJ2-3; TRBD2 is a possible D gene (5 bases). The sequencing here drew on PBMCs, taken on the day of the yellow fever booster vaccination. CDR3 sequence: CSAVTSGSTDTQYF. Written as DNA, the CDR3 is TGCAGTGCTGTAACTAGTGGTAGCACAGATACGCAGTATTTT.